Below are 10 T cell receptor beta chains sequenced from a single sample in a study of OX40 agonist ivuxolimab in advanced cancers. The protocol used for the library was the immunoSEQ multiplex PCR assay. TCRdb took this table from immuneACCESS and kept in-frame rearrangements with V and J called. Such tables lack part of the clones; where checked against another copy, unresolved V genes explain under half of the gap, and the rest is unexplained. In this sample the table shows 65,000 to 95,000 clones, more than 85% of which occur a single time. The top ten clonotypes cover more than 5.5% of the sample. Source: CD4+ or CD8+ T cells sorted from blood, taken in a trial of the OX40 agonist ivuxolimab. The receptors were gathered from an adult with an advanced solid tumor such as melanoma, head and neck, liver or kidney cancer.

The chain carries TRBV28 and TRBJ2-7; D call uncertain. The CDR3 contains 13 residues. Trimming stripped 0 bases from V and 6 bases from J, with 9 bases between. CDR1 is MDHEN, CDR2 SYDVKM, per germline. DNA for the CDR3: TGTGCCAGCAGTTTATGGGGCCGGAGCGAGCAGTACTTC. The encoded protein is CASSLWGRSEQYF.

The chain uses TRBV28 and TRBJ2-7; D uncertain. Trimming pared 5 bases from V and 5 bases from J, leaving 7 bases between. Germline V lookup: CDR1 MDHEN, CDR2 SYDVKM. The CDR3 sequence is 11 residues long. CDR3 coding DNA: TGTGCCAGCAGTGCCGTTCACGAGCAGTACTTC. Translation: CASSAVHEQYF.

As concerns this clone: The germline gene is not matched at one end of the junction; a read error may be the cause. V and J are TRBV19 and TRBJ2-7; 10 bases are a match to TRBD1. The CDR3 is 11 residues long. Germline-derived CDR1 and CDR2 are LNHDA and SQIVND (reference sequence). This CDR3 reads CASSSDRGQHF. The CDR3 DNA sequence: TGTGCCAGTAGTAGTGACAGGGGGCAACACTTC.

This chain links TRBV25-1 with TRBJ1-1; tentative D call: TRBD1 (5 bases). Germline V gene data show CDR1 as MGHDK and CDR2 as SYGVNS. This CDR3 is 12 amino acids long. V shed 6 bases and J shed 5 bases, with 10 bases lying between them. This CDR3 is CASREGRTEAFF. The CDR3 bases are TGTGCCAGCAGAGAGGGGAGGACTGAAGCTTTCTTT. The whole variable domain, filled in from reference TRBV25-1 and TRBJ1-1, reads EADIYQTPRYLVIGTGKKITLECSQTMGHDKMYWYQQDPGMELHLIHYSYGVNSTEKGDLSSESTVSRIRTEHFPLTLESARPSHTSQYLCASREGRTEAFFGQGTRLTVV.

The chain is built from TRBV5-4 and TRBJ2-5; 8 nucleotides agree with TRBD1. Per germline, CDR1 SGHNT and CDR2 YYREEE (reference sequence). CDR3 length: 13 amino acids. V lost 4 bases, J lost 5 bases, and 4 bases stayed unmatched. CDR3 amino acids: CASSKDRAETQYF. Written as DNA, the CDR3 is TGTGCCAGCAGCAAGGACAGGGCGGAGACCCAGTACTTC.

The V and J genes are TRBV9 and TRBJ1-2, with a tentative D call TRBD1 (5 bases). V shed 7 bases and J shed 6 bases, with 13 bases lying between them. Germline CDR1 is SGDLS and CDR2 is YYNGEE. The CDR3 spans 12 residues. CDR3 nucleotides: TGTGCCAGCGGGACCCGGGCCCATGGCTACACCTTC. Translation: CASGTRAHGYTF.

The rearrangement links TRBV7-9 to TRBJ2-7; tentative D call: TRBD2 (6 bases). The CDR3 covers 13 residues. The V end was cut by 6 bases, the J end by 6 bases, with 15 bases between. Looked up from germline, CDR1 is SEHNR and CDR2 is FQNEAQ (reference sequence). CDR3 bases: TGTGCCAGCAGGATAGGGGTGGGAGGCGAGCAGTACTTC. Its protein product is CASRIGVGGEQYF.

The chain is built from TRBV29-1 and TRBJ2-1; 14 bases match TRBD2. With V trimmed by 4 bases and J by 10 bases, 18 bases remained unmatched. The CDR3 loop spans 18 amino acids. The V gene's germline CDR1 is SQVTM and CDR2 ANQGSEA. CDR3 sequence reads: CSVGGGLAGVLSGSEQFF. The CDR3 nucleotides are TGCAGCGTTGGGGGGGGACTAGCGGGAGTTCTGTCGGGTTCCGAGCAGTTCTTC.

This sequence joins TRBV28 and TRBJ2-3; 11 nucleotides agree with TRBD2. The germline V gene has CDR1 MDHEN and CDR2 SYDVKM. With 5 bases clipped from V and 9 bases from J, the junction kept 13 bases outside the gene matches. The CDR3 totals 16 residues. The DNA of the CDR3 is TGTGCCAGCAGTGTCTGGTCCGGGACTAGCGGTCCCACGCAGTATTTT. Translated, it gives CASSVWSGTSGPTQYF.

J is TRBJ1-1 and V is TRBV6-5, with unresolved D. From germline, CDR1 is MNHEY and CDR2 SVGAGI. V lost 7 bases and J lost 6, with 9 bases in between. The CDR3 has 11 residues. The CDR3 bases are TGTGCCAGCATCTACAGCGCTGAAGCTTTCTTT. This translates into CASIYSAEAFF.